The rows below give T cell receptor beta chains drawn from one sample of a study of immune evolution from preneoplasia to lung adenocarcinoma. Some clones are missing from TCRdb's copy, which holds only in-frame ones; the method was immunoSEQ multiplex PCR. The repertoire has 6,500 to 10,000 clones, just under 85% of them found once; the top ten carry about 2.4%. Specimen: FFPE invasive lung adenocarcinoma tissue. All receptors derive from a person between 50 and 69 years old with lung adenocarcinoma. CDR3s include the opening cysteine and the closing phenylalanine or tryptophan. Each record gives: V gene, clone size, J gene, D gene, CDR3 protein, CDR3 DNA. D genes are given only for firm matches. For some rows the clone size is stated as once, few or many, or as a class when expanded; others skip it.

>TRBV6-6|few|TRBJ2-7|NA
CASSPGPPYEQYF
TGTGCCAGCAGTCCTGGACCACCCTACGAGCAGTACTTC
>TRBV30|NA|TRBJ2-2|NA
CAWSLAAGTGELFF
TGTGCCTGGAGTTTGGCAGCTGGAACCGGGGAGCTGTTTTTT
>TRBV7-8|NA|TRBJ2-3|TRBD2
CASSFRLAGQDTQYF
TGTGCCAGCAGCTTCCGACTAGCGGGCCAAGATACGCAGTATTTT
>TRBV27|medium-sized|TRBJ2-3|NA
CASSSGSTDTQYF
TGTGCCAGCAGCAGCGGGAGCACAGATACGCAGTATTTT
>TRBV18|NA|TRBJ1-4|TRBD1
CASSPGQGEKLFF
TGTGCCAGCTCACCGGGACAGGGTGAAAAACTGTTTTTT
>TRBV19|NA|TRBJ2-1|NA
CASSMGNEQFF
TGTGCCAGTAGTATGGGTAATGAGCAGTTCTTC
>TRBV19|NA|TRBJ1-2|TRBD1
CASTRGQDYYGYTF
TGTGCCAGTACTCGGGGACAGGACTACTATGGCTACACCTTC
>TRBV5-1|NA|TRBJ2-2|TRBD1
CASSVQGAGELFF
TGCGCCAGCAGCGTACAGGGGGCTGGGGAGCTGTTTTTT
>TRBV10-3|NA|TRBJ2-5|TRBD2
CAISDGAGGGETQYF
TGTGCCATCAGTGATGGGGCGGGAGGCGGGGAGACCCAGTACTTC
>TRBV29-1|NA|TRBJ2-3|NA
CSVVRSRSDTQYF
TGCAGCGTTGTTCGGTCCCGTTCTGATACGCAGTATTTT
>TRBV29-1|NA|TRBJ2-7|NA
CSVGPGDEGPYEQYF
TGCAGCGTTGGCCCCGGGGACGAAGGTCCCTACGAGCAGTACTTC
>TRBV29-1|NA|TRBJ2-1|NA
CSVGTDVEDEQFF
TGCAGCGTAGGGACGGACGTCGAGGATGAGCAGTTCTTC
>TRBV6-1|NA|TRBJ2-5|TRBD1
CASIRDRGETQYF
TGTGCCAGCATTAGGGACAGAGGCGAGACCCAGTACTTC
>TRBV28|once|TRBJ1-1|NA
CASSRQMNTEAFF
TGTGCCAGCAGCCGACAGATGAACACTGAAGCTTTCTTT
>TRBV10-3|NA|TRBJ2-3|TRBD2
CAISELAGAADTQYF
TGTGCCATCAGTGAACTAGCGGGAGCTGCAGATACGCAGTATTTT
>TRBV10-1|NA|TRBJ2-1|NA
CASSEHLAPHGEQFF
TGCGCCAGCAGTGAGCACCTAGCCCCACATGGGGAGCAGTTCTTC
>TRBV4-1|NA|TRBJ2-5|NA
CASSQDRDPAETQYF
TGCGCCAGCAGCCAAGATCGGGACCCAGCGGAGACCCAGTACTTC
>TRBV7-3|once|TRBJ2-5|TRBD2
CASSLIGTSGDETQYF
TGTGCCAGCAGCTTAATCGGGACTAGCGGGGATGAGACCCAGTACTTC
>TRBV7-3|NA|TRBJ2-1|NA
CASSLGTNHYNEQFF
TGTGCCAGCAGCTTAGGGACCAACCACTACAATGAGCAGTTCTTC
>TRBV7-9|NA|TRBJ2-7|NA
CASSLVNADEQYF
TGTGCCAGCAGCTTAGTTAACGCCGACGAGCAGTACTTC
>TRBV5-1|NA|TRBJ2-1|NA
CASSLVPEMSEQFF
TGCGCCAGCAGCTTGGTGCCGGAGATGAGTGAGCAGTTCTTC
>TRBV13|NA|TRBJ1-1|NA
CASSLRTPNTEAFF
TGTGCCAGCAGCCTACGGACCCCTAACACTGAAGCTTTCTTT